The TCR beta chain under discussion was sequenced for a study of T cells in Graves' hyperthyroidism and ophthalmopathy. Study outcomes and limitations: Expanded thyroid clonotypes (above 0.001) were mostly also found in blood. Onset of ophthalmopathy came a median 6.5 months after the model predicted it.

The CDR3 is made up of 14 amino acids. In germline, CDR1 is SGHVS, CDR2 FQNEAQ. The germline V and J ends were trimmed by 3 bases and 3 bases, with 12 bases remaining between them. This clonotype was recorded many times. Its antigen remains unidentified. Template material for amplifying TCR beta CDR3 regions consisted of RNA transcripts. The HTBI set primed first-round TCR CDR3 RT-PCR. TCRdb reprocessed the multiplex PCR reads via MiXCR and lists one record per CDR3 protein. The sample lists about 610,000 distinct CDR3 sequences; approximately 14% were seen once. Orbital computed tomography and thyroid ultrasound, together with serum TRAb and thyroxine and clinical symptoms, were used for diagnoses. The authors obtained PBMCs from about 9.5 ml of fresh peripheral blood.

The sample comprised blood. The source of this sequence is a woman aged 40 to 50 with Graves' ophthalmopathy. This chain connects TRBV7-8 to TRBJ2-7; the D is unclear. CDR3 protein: CASSFSFSSYEQYF. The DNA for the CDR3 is TGTGCCAGCAGCTTCTCCTTTAGCAGCTACGAGCAGTACTTC.